This T cell receptor (beta chain) was sequenced for a study of blood T cells in healthy people across ages. The germline V gene encodes CDR1 DFQATT and CDR2 SNEGSKA (reference sequence). The CDR3 sequence is 13 residues long. Study-wide points: The long-lived group displayed more naive CD4+ cells, plus higher diversity, than the aged donors did.

A second PCR of about 6 to 11 cycles used a sample-barcoded 5' primer and a J-beta primer mix. Researchers report that each sample yielded at least 2.5 million CDR3-containing paired-end reads. In TCRdb, the 5' RACE reads were re-called with MiXCR into one record per CDR3 protein. The table lists approximately 600,000 distinct CDR3 sequences, roughly three fifths of them singletons. Per-sample PBMC isolation yielded at least 6.5 million cells. About this clonotype itself: What it recognizes is unknown. Relative to the germline gene, one junction end is altered; a read error may explain this.

Material for sequencing was blood. V and J are TRBV20-1 and TRBJ1-2; possibly TRBD1 for D (6 bases). This TCR was recovered from a man in his sixties in good health. The CDR3 spells CSARGQLLGGYTF. The CDR3 nucleotides read TGCAGTGCCAGAGGACAGCTCCTCGGTGGGTACACCTTC.